The following is a T cell receptor beta chain sequence with its context. What it recognizes is unknown. Trimming cost V 4 bases and J 4 bases, with 13 bases left between them. Germline V gene data show CDR1 as MGHRA and CDR2 as YSYEKL. The CDR3 sequence is 15 residues long. The data belong to a study of long-term antiretroviral therapy in people with HIV. Whole-study findings and limits: HIV repertoires spanned narrower CDR3 length ranges than controls.

Every specimen held between about 0.9-11 million cryopreserved PBMC. These were thawed and washed before DNA extraction. Survey level was the resolution at which the v3.0 immunoSEQ assay ran. Sequencing was performed with immunoSEQ multiplex PCR; in TCRdb, only in-frame clones are kept and a portion is missing. The profile covers 20,000 to 25,000 clones, with 79% appearing a single time and 9% to 10% taken by the ten largest. The TCR sequence derives from a woman in her thirties or forties with HIV. V and J are TRBV4-1 and TRBJ1-4; the D gene is possibly TRBD1 (5 bases). Sequencing was performed on unsorted PBMCs, taken 1.2 years after starting antiretroviral therapy. CDR3 region: CASSRDLSFNEKLFF. The CDR3 coding sequence is TGCGCCAGCAGCCGGGACTTGTCTTTTAATGAAAAACTGTTTTTT.